What follows is one T cell receptor beta chain and its context. No antigen is known for it. Donors were drawn from the roughly 110-subject validation cohort, separate from the approximately 670-subject first cohort. This sample is part of a study of cytomegalovirus exposure and HLA in healthy donors. Study results and limitations: Most TCR sequences were seen very rarely across donors, but some public TCRs occurred in many.

This CDR3 has 13 amino acids. V dropped 5 bases and J dropped 9; count of bases not matched to a gene: 6. In germline, CDR1 is LGHNA, CDR2 YSLEER. The table came from immunoSEQ multiplex PCR; TCRdb's copy has only in-frame clones and leaves some out. The table lists about 130,000 clones, 80% to 90% of them singletons. The source material was PBMCs. The J gene is TRBJ1-1, the V gene TRBV4-3; 10 positions match TRBD1. The receptor comes from a woman under 30 in good health and CMV-seropositive. CDR3 loop: CASSTRTGGKAFF. The DNA for the CDR3 is TGCGCCAGCAGCACCCGGACAGGGGGAAAAGCTTTCTTT.